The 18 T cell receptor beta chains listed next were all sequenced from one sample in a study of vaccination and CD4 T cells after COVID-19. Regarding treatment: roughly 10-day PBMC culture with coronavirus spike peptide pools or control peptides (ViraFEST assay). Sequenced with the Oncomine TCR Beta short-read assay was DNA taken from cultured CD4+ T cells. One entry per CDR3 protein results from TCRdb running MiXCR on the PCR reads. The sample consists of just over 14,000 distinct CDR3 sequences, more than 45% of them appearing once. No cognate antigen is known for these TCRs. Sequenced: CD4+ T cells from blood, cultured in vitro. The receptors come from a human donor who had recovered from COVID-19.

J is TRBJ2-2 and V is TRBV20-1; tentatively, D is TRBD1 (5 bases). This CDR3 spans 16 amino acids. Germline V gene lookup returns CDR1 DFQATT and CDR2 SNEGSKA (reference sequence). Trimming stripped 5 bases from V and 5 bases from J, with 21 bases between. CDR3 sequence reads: CSAPLEAGFVTGELFF. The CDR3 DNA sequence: TGCAGTGCTCCCCTCGAAGCAGGGTTTGTTACCGGGGAGCTGTTTTTT.

The CDR3 bases are TGTGCCAGCAGCTTAGGGCTGGGGACACGCAGCACAGATACGCAGTATTTT. Translating it yields CASSLGLGTRSTDTQYF. The V gene is TRBV7-3, the J gene TRBJ2-3; D is perhaps TRBD1 (6 bases). The germline CDR1 and CDR2 sequences are SGHTA and FQGTGA. This CDR3 comprises 17 residues. Trimming took 2 bases from V and 0 from J, leaving 15 bases between them.

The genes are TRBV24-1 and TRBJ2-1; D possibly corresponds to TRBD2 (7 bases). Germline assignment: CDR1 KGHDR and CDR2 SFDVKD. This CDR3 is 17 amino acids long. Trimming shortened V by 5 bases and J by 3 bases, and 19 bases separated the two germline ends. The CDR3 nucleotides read TGTGCCACCAGTGGTGGGGGGGCATCGGGCATCTACAATGAGCAGTTCTTC. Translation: CATSGGGASGIYNEQFF.

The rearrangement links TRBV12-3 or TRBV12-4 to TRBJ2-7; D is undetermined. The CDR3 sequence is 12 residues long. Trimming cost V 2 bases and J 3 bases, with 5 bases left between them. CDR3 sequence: CASSLNGYEQYF. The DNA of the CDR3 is TGTGCCAGCAGTTTAAACGGCTACGAGCAGTACTTC.

In DNA, the CDR3 is TGCGCCAGCAGCTTGGCCGCGGGACGAACGGATACGCAGTATTTT. Translated, it gives CASSLAAGRTDTQYF. The chain has TRBV5-1 and TRBJ2-3; the D gene is possibly TRBD2 (6 bases). The CDR3 sequence is 15 residues long. The V gene's germline CDR1 is SGHRS and CDR2 YFSETQ. The V gene lost 0 bases and the J gene lost 6 bases, with 14 bases spanning the gap. The full variable domain, rest sourced from reference TRBV5-1 and TRBJ2-3, is KAGVTQTPRYLIKTRGQQVTLSCSPISGHRSVSWYQQTPGQGLQFLFEYFSETQRNKGNFPGRFSGRQFSNSRSEMNVSTLELGDSALYLCASSLAAGRTDTQYFGPGTRLTVL.

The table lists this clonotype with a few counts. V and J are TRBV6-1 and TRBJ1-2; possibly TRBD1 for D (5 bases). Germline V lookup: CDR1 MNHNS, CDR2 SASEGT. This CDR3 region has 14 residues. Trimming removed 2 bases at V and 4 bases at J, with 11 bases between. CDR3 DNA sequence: TGTGCCAGCAGTGAAATTGGGGGGGGCTATGGCTACACCTTC. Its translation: CASSEIGGGYGYTF.

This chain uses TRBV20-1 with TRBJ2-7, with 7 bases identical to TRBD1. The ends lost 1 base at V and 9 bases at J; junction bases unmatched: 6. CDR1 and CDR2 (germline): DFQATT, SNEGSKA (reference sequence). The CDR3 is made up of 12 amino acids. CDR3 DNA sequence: TGCAGTGCTAGAGCGACAGGGAAAGGGCAGTACTTC. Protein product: CSARATGKGQYF.

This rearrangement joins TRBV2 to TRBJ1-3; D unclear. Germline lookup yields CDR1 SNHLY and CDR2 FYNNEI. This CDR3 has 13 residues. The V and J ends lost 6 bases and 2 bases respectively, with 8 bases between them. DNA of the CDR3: TGTGCCAGCAGGGCAGATACTGGAAACACCATATATTTT. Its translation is CASRADTGNTIYF.

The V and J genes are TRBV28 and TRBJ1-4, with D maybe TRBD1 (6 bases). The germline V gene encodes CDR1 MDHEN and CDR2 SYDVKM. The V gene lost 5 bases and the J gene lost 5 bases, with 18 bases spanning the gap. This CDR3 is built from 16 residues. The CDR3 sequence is CASSGGGLGQNEKLFF. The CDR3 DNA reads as TGTGCCAGCAGTGGCGGAGGGTTAGGACAGAATGAAAAACTGTTTTTT. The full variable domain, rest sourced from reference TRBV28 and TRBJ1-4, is DVKVTQSSRYLVKRTGEKVFLECVQDMDHENMFWYRQDPGLGLRLIYFSYDVKMKEKGDIPEGYSVSREKKERFSLILESASTNQTSMYLCASSGGGLGQNEKLFFGSGTQLSVL.

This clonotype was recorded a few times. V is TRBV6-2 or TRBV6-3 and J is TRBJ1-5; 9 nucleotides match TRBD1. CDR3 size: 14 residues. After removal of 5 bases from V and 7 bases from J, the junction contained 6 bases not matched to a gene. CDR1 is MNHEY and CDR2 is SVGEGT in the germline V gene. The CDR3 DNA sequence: TGTGCCAGCAGTACTACAGGGGGCTGGCAGCCCCAGCATTTT. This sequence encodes CASSTTGGWQPQHF.

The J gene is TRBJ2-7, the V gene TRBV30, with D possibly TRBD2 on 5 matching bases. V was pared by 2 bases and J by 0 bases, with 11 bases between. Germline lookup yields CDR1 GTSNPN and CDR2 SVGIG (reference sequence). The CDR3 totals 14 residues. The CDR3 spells CAWSRGGSSYEQYF. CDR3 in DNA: TGTGCCTGGAGTCGTGGTGGGAGCTCCTACGAGCAGTACTTC. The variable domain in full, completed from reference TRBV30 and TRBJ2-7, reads SQTIHQWPATLVQPVGSPLSLECTVEGTSNPNLYWYRQAAGRGLQLLFYSVGIGQISSEVPQNLSASRPQDRQFILSSKKLLLSDSGFYLCAWSRGGSSYEQYFGPGTRLTVT.

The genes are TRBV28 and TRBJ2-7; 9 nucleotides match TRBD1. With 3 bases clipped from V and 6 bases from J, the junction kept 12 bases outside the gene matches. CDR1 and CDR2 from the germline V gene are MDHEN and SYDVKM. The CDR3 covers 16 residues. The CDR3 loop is CASSLLPGQGGSEQYF. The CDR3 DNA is TGTGCCAGCAGTTTGCTTCCGGGACAGGGTGGTTCCGAGCAGTACTTC.

The CDR3 loop reads CASTNPGTRNTEAFF. As DNA, the CDR3 is TGTGCCAGCACCAACCCCGGGACAAGGAACACTGAAGCTTTCTTT. This sequence joins TRBV6-2 or TRBV6-3 and TRBJ1-1; maybe TRBD1 (6 bases). The germline CDR1 and CDR2 sequences are MNHEY and SVGEGT. The V and J ends lost 7 bases and 1 base respectively, with 16 bases between them. This CDR3 is built from 15 residues.

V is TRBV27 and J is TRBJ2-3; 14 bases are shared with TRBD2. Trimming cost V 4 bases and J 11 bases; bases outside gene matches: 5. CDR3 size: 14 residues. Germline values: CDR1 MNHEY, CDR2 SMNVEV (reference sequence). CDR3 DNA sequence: TGTGCCAGCAGTTCCGGACTAGCGGGAGGAATGCAGTATTTT. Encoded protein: CASSSGLAGGMQYF.

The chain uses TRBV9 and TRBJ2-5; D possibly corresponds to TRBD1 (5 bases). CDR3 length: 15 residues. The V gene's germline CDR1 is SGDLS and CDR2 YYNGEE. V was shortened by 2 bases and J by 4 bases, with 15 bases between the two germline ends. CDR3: CASSVLGVSPETQYF. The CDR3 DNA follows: TGTGCCAGCAGCGTTTTAGGGGTATCTCCAGAGACCCAGTACTTC.

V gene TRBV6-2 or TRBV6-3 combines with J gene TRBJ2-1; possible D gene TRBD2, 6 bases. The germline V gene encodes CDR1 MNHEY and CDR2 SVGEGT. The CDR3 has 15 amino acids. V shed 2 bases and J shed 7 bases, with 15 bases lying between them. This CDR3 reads CASSYNSGRGNEQFF. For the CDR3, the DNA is TGTGCCAGCAGTTACAATAGCGGAAGAGGTAATGAGCAGTTCTTC.

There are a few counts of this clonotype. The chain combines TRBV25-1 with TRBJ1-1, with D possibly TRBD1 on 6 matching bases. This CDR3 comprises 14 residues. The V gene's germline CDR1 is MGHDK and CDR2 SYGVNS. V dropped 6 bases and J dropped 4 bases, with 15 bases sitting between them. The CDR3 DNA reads TGTGCCAGCAGGCCCAGGGGTGGGGCCACTGAAGCTTTCTTT. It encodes CASRPRGGATEAFF.

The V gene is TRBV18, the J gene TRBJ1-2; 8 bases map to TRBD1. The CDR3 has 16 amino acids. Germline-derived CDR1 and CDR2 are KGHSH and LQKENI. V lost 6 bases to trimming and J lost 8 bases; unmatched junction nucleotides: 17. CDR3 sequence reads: CASSSLGTGLGSGYTF. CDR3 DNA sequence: TGTGCCAGCTCCTCGCTGGGGACAGGCTTAGGCTCCGGCTACACCTTC.